This is a list of T cell receptor beta chains from one sample in a study of control samples from healthy donors and cancer patients. Some clones are missing from TCRdb's copy, which holds only in-frame ones; the method was immunoSEQ multiplex PCR. The data hold about 220,000 clones, with about 93% observed a single time. Sample: blood. The receptors originated from a middle-aged man in good health. Each CDR3 is given with its conserved first and last residue. A D gene is named only where the DNA matches it firmly. Clone size is shown for a subset of rows, as once, few, many or a class of expanded clone.

J,size,D,V,DNA,CDR3
TRBJ2-2,-,-,TRBV2,TGTGCCAGCAGCCCCAGGGGTTTAGATGGCGGGGAGCTGTTTTTT,CASSPRGLDGGELFF
TRBJ2-2,-,-,TRBV19,TGTGCCAGTAGTATTGAGACAGCGAACACCGGGGAGCTGTTTTTT,CASSIETANTGELFF
TRBJ2-7,-,-,TRBV27,TGTGCCAGCAGTTTATACGACGAGCAGTACTTC,CASSLYDEQYF
TRBJ2-5,-,TRBD2,TRBV9,TGTGCCAGCAGCGTAGCGGCTAGCGGGGGGACCCAAGAGACCCAGTACTTC,CASSVAASGGTQETQYF
TRBJ2-1,-,-,TRBV5-6,TGTGCCAGCAGCTTGCTAGGGGGGGACGCAAACAATGAGCAGTTCTTC,CASSLLGGDANNEQFF
TRBJ2-1,-,-,TRBV19,TGTGCCAGTAGTGAATTTAAGACACTCAATGAGCAGTTCTTC,CASSEFKTLNEQFF
TRBJ1-1,-,-,TRBV5-1,TGCGCCAGCAGCTTGGGGGGGGCGCACACTGAAGCTTTCTTT,CASSLGGAHTEAFF
TRBJ1-1,-,TRBD1,TRBV6-2/TRBV6-3,TGTGCCAGCAGTGAGCCCAGGGGGCTCACTGAAGCTTTCTTT,CASSEPRGLTEAFF
TRBJ2-2,-,-,TRBV5-4,TGTGCTAGCAGCTTGGTGGGCTTTGGGGGCACCGGGGAGCTGTTTTTT,CASSLVGFGGTGELFF
TRBJ2-2,-,-,TRBV15,TGTGCCACCAGCCAGGCGGAAAACACCGGGGAGCTGTTTTTT,CATSQAENTGELFF
TRBJ2-2,-,-,TRBV19,TGTGCCAGTAGCCTGACAGGATTGAACACCGGGGAGCTGTTTTTT,CASSLTGLNTGELFF
TRBJ2-1,-,-,TRBV27,TGTGCCAGCAGTTTATGGGGGGACAATGAGCAGTTCTTC,CASSLWGDNEQFF
TRBJ2-3,once,-,TRBV11-3,TGTGCCAGCAGCCCAGACGGACAGATAGTAGATACGCAGTATTTT,CASSPDGQIVDTQYF
TRBJ1-1,-,-,TRBV5-1,TGCGCCAGCAGCTTGAGGGGGGACGAAACGGGTATGAACACTGAAGCTTTCTTT,CASSLRGDETGMNTEAFF
TRBJ1-5,-,-,TRBV7-9,TGTGCCAGCAGCTCCGGTATGAATCAGCCCCAGCATTTT,CASSSGMNQPQHF
TRBJ2-7,once,-,TRBV7-2,TGTGCCAGCAGCTTAGCGGGGCAGGGGGGTTCCTACGAGCAGTACTTC,CASSLAGQGGSYEQYF
TRBJ1-5,-,TRBD1,TRBV29-1,TGCAGCGCCAAGACAGGGTATAGCAATCAGCCCCAGCATTTT,CSAKTGYSNQPQHF
TRBJ2-5,-,TRBD2,TRBV24-1,TGTGCCACCAGCCATAGCGGGGGACCCGGGGAGACCCAGTACTTC,CATSHSGGPGETQYF
TRBJ1-1,-,-,TRBV7-2,TGTGCCAGCGAAGGGAACACTGAAGCTTTCTTT,CASEGNTEAFF
TRBJ2-7,-,-,TRBV11-2,TGTGCCAGCAGCCCCACCCGGGACGGGAACTCCTACGAGCAGTACTTC,CASSPTRDGNSYEQYF